The clone carrying this T cell receptor beta chain has just a few counts. Its antigen is not identified. The data stem from a study of T-cell reconstitution after alpha-beta-depleted transplantation in children. Study outcomes and limitations: Reportedly, alpha-beta T cells present about two months post-transplant originated from several hundred expanded clones of graft origin. Surviving recipient T cells and thymic progenitors accounted for the high day-60 TCRbeta diversity observed in some patients. A year post-transplant, T-cell counts and diversity derived mostly from newly produced T cells.

Unique molecular identifiers were incorporated into the prepared TCRbeta library. TCRdb fed the PCR reads into MiXCR, producing one record per CDR3 protein. The sample has 610,000 or so distinct CDR3 sequences, more than 20% seen once. Trimming cost V 7 bases and J 3 bases; bases outside gene matches: 7. This CDR3 spans 15 amino acids. CDR1 is SGHAT and CDR2 is FQNNGV in the germline V gene. V and J are TRBV11-2 and TRBJ2-1, with 9 bases that match TRBD1. This TCR derives from a boy under three years old with Wiskott-Aldrich syndrome, due to receive a stem cell transplant. The sample here was PBMCs, taken before TCRalphabeta/CD19-depleted stem cell transplant. The CDR3 loop is CASTLRQGDYNEQFF. CDR3 in DNA: TGTGCCAGCACCCTCAGACAGGGGGACTACAATGAGCAGTTCTTC. The full variable domain, its missing parts supplied by reference TRBV11-2 and TRBJ2-1, is EAGVAQSPRYKIIEKRQSVAFWCNPISGHATLYWYQQILGQGPKLLIQFQNNGVVDDSQLPKDRFSAERLKGVDSTLKIQPAKLEDSAVYLCASTLRQGDYNEQFFGPGTRLTVL.